The present T cell receptor (beta chain) was sequenced within a study of tumor-infiltrating lymphocytes in primary liver carcinoma (dated by TCRdb to 2015 to 2018). In the study overall: Between late 2015 and 2016, five patients in China with histopathologically diagnosed primary liver carcinoma had surgical resection. The five patients, three men and two women aged 30 to 69 years, had hepatocellular carcinoma (four) or combined HCC and intrahepatic cholangiocarcinoma (one). Tumors of the five patients were stage T1-T3 N0M0 with maximum diameters of about 4 to 10 cm. TCRbeta repertoire sequencing, expression microarrays and whole-exome sequencing were combined in the study across five regions of each liver tumor, with adjacent normal tissue and blood also included. Technical replicate repertoires showed high reproducibility, with mean shared-clone rates approximately 0.87 and correlation coefficients above 0.95. A total of 35 or so specimens from 5 patients underwent TCRbeta repertoire sequencing, comprising 25 or so tumor regions, 5 adjacent noncancerous liver tissues and 5 peripheral blood samples. Roughly 3.65 to 7.13 million productive TCRbeta reads were obtained per sample, and no significant difference in read depth was found between tissue types. What the work shows at the level of the full study, not this receptor alone: Consistent with antigen-driven expansion, pairs of tumor regions showed higher repertoire overlap (mean around 36%) than either tumor-adjacent pairs (around 17%) or tumor-blood pairs (around 15%). Because sequencing covered only the TCR beta chain and unpaired alpha chains were not captured, true repertoire diversity is likely underestimated. Compared with blood, tumors had a significantly larger share of the repertoire taken up by the top 250 clones (p = 0.039). The study included only five patients, and the authors note findings should be validated in a larger study. Since the samples were bulk and unsorted, there was no way to compare CD4+ and CD8+ T cell repertoires.

Blood RNA was extracted from unsorted whole blood with TRIzol reagent; germline DNA came from the DNeasy Blood & Tissue kit. At the time of sampling, the patients were treatment-naive and had chronic HBV infection. Before surgery, about 4 milliliters of peripheral blood were drawn into K2EDTA tubes. Looking up the germline V gene yields CDR1 SGHNT and CDR2 YENEEA. From cysteine to phenylalanine, the CDR3 is 17 amino acids long. CDR3 DNA is the only sequence kept; it has 51 bases, read in frame from the first base. Cut back by 9 bases and 0 bases, the V and J ends lie 23 bases apart. TCRbeta-specific cDNA was reverse-transcribed from around 500 ng total RNA using a constant-region primer and ProtoScript II reverse transcriptase. The TCRbeta libraries were prepared through three rounds of nested multiplex PCR following a slightly modified ARM-PCR procedure. Each of the first two PCR rounds ran for around 10 cycles using multiplex TRBV1-TRBV30 forward primers together with a Cbeta reverse primer. Sample barcodes and Illumina adapters were added in a final 25-cycle PCR with Deep VentR polymerase. Before sequencing, amplicons between 200 and 500 bp were purified from gel using a QIAquick gel extraction kit. An Illumina HiSeq 2500 was used to sequence the TCRbeta amplicons with 250-bp paired-end reads. The paper's data handling went like this. Trimmomatic v0.33 was used to quality-trim the reads, and FLASH v1.2.11 was used to merge paired reads so that full CDR3 sequences could be recovered. V, D and J germline segments were assigned to the rearranged TCRbeta sequences by MiGEC v1.2.1b. Clonotype statistics and Shannon-Wiener diversity indices were computed with VDJtools v1.0.0. Except for diversity analysis, only the 250 most abundant clonotypes of each sample were used in subsequent analyses to reduce sampling bias. TCRdb trimmed public reads at Q25 via fastp, called clones via MiXCR and kept in-frame beta chains. Every CDR3 protein is listed once, alongside the most common genes and DNA of its rows. Clone size and V and J calls follow TCRdb, not the original study. In all, the sample holds under 200,000 distinct CDR3 sequences, and approximately 65% of those were seen once. The biggest ten clones account for roughly 7% of the sample.

Details on this clonotype: Its antigen remains unidentified. Nothing much larger sits one base from this clone, and base qualities are not available.

The sequence derives from a woman aged 60-75 years with primary liver carcinoma and hepatitis B virus infection. The rearrangement combines TRBV11-3 with TRBJ1-1; TRBD1 is a weak D gene call, 6 bases matching. Source material: peripheral blood. The CDR3 in this case is CARSPGHGSALNTEAFF. DNA sequence: TGTGCCAGAAGCCCGGGACATGGGTCCGCTTTGAACACTGAAGCTTTCTTT.